This TCR beta chain was identified during a study of human T cells and chemical hapten exposure. Whole-study context: Patch testing placed 0.01% DPC on the upper back, with readings at 6 days. Patients having alopecia areata, totalis or universalis were mostly female.

TCRdb analysed the RACE reads with MiXCR anew, one entry per CDR3 protein. The data show 240,000 or so distinct CDR3 sequences, over 8% seen once. Time point of the sample: pre-sensitization, week 0. The treatment denotes: therapeutic diphenylcyclopropenone sensitization with weekly scalp DPC. This CDR3 spans 15 amino acids. V was pared by 3 bases and J by 2 bases, with 4 bases of the junction left unmatched. Germline V gene data show CDR1 as SGHVS and CDR2 as FQNEAQ. In this sample, this clonotype turned up a few times. Here the sequenced sample was whole blood, taken in connection with sensitization to the hapten diphenylcyclopropenone (DPC). This chain joins TRBV7-8 and TRBJ2-1; 7 positions match TRBD2. This TCR came from a woman between 40 and 50 years old with alopecia areata. Some clones in this sample may be carry-over from other donors' samples. The CDR3 DNA reads TGTGCCAGCAGCTTTCGGCTAGCGGCCTACAATGAGCAGTTCTTC. Its protein product is CASSFRLAAYNEQFF.